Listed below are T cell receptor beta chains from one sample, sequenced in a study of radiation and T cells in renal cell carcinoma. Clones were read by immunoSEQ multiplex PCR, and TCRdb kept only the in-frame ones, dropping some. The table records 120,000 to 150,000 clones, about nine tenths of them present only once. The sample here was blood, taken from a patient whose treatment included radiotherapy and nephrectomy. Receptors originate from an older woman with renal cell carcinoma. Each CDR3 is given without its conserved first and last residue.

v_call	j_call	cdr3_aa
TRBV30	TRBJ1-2	AWSVQAPPYGYT
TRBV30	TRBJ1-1	AWSAPGASNTEAF
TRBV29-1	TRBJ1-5	SVRTGYSNQPQH
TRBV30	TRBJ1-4	AWRRWGSGNEKLF
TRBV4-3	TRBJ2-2	ASSQAPGGPNTGELF
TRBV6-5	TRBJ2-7	ASRLIGTGGYEQY
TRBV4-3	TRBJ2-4	ASSQGLAGNIQY
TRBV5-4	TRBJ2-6	ASSLDGGSGANVLT
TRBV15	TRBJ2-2	ATSRADRDTGELF
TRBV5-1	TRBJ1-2	ASSGPQGGDFYGYT
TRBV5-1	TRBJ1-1	ASSSRGPTEAF
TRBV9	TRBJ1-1	ASSVLGNTEAF
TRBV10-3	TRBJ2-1	AISESTGNEQF
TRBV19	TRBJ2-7	ASSGGVYEQY
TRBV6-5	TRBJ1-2	ASREPGAGGYT
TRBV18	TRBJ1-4	ASSPRANEKLF
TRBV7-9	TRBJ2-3	ASSQGGAGTDTQY
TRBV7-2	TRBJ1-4	ASSLVGFATNEKLF
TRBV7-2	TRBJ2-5	ASSLARDSTETQY
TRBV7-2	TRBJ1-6	ASSFSPGQGARNSPLH
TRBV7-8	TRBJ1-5	ASSFQGAGNQPQH
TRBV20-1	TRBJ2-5	SAKTETQY
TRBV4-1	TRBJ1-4	ASSGDQLEKLF
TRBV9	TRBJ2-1	ASSVRQDEQF
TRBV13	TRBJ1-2	ASRSGTGIYGYT
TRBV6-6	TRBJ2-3	ASNAGGTDTQY
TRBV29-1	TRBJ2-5	SGTSGGETQY
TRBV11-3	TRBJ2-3	ASSFGLPLTDTQY
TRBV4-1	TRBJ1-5	ASSHVGEQPQH
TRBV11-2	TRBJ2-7	ASSLRRAGGEQY
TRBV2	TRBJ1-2	ASSDRDGYT
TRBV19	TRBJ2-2	ASSPGLVPGELF
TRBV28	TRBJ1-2	ASSFTHTNRVGYGYT
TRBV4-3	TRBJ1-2	ASSQGVGRGQYGYT
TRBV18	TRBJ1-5	ASSEGGGSNQPQH
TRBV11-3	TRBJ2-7	ASSLGGQGPSYEQY
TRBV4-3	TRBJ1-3	ASSQDFTGGPGNTIY
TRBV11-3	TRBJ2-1	ASSSTLAGSYNEQF
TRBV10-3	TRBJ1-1	AISAAGYEAF
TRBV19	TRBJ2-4	ASSPRDRGPKNIQY
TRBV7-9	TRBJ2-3	ASSGSREAFIRTDTQY
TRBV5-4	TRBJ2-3	ASSPRGGTNTQY
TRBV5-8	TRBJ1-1	ASSLLRMNTEAF
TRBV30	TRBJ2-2	AWRPTGVTGELF